These 11 T cell receptor beta chains share one sample of origin, sequenced in a study of blood T cells in healthy people across ages. A J-beta primer mix and a sample-barcoded 5' primer were used in a second PCR of about 7 to 12 cycles. TCRdb passed the 5' RACE reads through MiXCR, listing each CDR3 protein once. The sample gives 1.5 million to 2 million distinct CDR3 sequences, 28% of which show up once; about 8% is in the top ten. Sequenced: blood. The receptor set was obtained from a woman in her 30s in good health.

Remarks on this clonotype: A much larger clone lies one base from this, so it may be a read error. The genes are TRBV4-2 and TRBJ2-7, with a possible D match to TRBD2 (6 bases). The V gene lost 3 bases and the J gene lost 6 bases, with 18 bases spanning the gap. Germline V CDR1 and CDR2: LGHNA, YNFKEQ. The CDR3 is made up of 15 amino acids. The CDR3 region has the DNA TGTGCCAGCAGCCAGGAACTAGCCGGTGGAAGCGAGCAGTACTTC. This translates into CASSQELAGGSEQYF.

Only a few counts were recorded for this clonotype. This rearrangement joins TRBV28 to TRBJ2-6, with 7 bases lining up with TRBD1. The germline CDR1 and CDR2 sequences are MDHEN and SYDVKM. This CDR3 comprises 15 residues. V gave up 10 bases and J gave up 3 bases; unmatched junction bases: 9. CDR3 in amino acids: CAIGTVGFGANVLTF. The DNA for the CDR3 is TGTGCCATCGGGACAGTGGGGTTTGGGGCCAACGTCCTGACTTTC.

Details on this clonotype: It is likely a read error, because the conserved phenylalanine at the end of the CDR3 is missing. This sequence joins TRBV7-2 and TRBJ2-1; unclear D gene. V lost 3 bases, J lost 7 bases, and 10 bases lay in between. The length of the CDR3 is 13 residues. Germline CDR1 is SGHTA and CDR2 is FQGNSA. Here the CDR3 reads CASSFGPRNEQFC. DNA for the CDR3: TGTGCCAGCAGCTTTGGGCCCCGGAATGAGCAGTTCTGC.

The rearrangement links TRBV7-3 to TRBJ1-2; D ambiguous. This CDR3 contains 13 residues. Germline CDR1 reads SGHTA; CDR2 reads FQGTGA. Trimming stripped 3 bases from V and 3 bases from J, with 8 bases between. In DNA form, the CDR3 reads TGTGCCAGCAGCTTTGGGGTAGACTATGGCTACACCTTC. This translates into CASSFGVDYGYTF.

Remarks on this clonotype: Since the CDR3 does not end with the conserved phenylalanine or tryptophan, this likely comes from a read error. J is TRBJ2-1 and V is TRBV14; possibly TRBD1 or TRBD2 for D (5 bases each). This CDR3 is 14 amino acids long. From germline, CDR1 is SGHDN and CDR2 FVKESK. The V gene lost 6 bases and the J gene lost 3 bases, with 12 bases spanning the gap. The CDR3 DNA reads as TGTGCCAGCAGTGGTTGGGGGAGCTACAATGAGCAGTTCGTC. Amino acids: CASSGWGSYNEQFV.

This chain connects TRBV29-1 to TRBJ1-1; possibly TRBD1 for D (6 bases). The CDR3 covers 14 residues. The germline V gene encodes CDR1 SQVTM and CDR2 ANQGSEA. Trimming cost V 5 bases and J 5 bases, with 18 bases left between them. The CDR3 region is CSVRGGAWGTEAFF. The CDR3 nucleotides are TGCAGCGTTCGGGGGGGCGCGTGGGGGACTGAAGCTTTCTTT.

This sequence joins TRBV12-3 or TRBV12-4 and TRBJ1-6; perhaps TRBD1 as D (6 bases). The length of the CDR3 is 15 residues. V shed 2 bases and J shed 6 bases, with 11 bases lying between them. The CDR3 coding sequence is TGTGCCAGCAGTTTAATGGGGGCGCTTAATTCACCCCTCCACTTT. Protein sequence: CASSLMGALNSPLHF.

This clonotype has a count of ten or more. V and J are TRBV20-1 and TRBJ2-1; a possible D gene is TRBD2 (6 bases). The V end was cut by 7 bases, the J end by 0 bases, with 13 bases between. The CDR3 extends over 14 amino acids. Germline V gene lookup returns CDR1 DFQATT and CDR2 SNEGSKA (reference sequence). This chain's CDR3 is CSVPGLSSYNEQFF. In DNA form, the CDR3 reads TGCAGTGTACCGGGACTCAGCTCCTACAATGAGCAGTTCTTC.

The chain is built from TRBV5-6 and TRBJ2-1; D is possibly TRBD1 (6 bases). Germline CDR1 SGHDT, CDR2 YYEEEE. Trimming stripped 8 bases from V and 8 bases from J, with 23 bases between. This CDR3 contains 15 residues. Here the CDR3 reads CASWFGDTLLDEQFF. Here the CDR3 DNA reads TGTGCCAGTTGGTTCGGGGACACGCTACTGGATGAGCAGTTCTTC.

The chain employs TRBV30 and TRBJ2-1, with 9 bases matching TRBD1. This CDR3 is 14 amino acids long. V dropped 3 bases and J dropped 5; count of bases not matched to a gene: 5. Germline V gene data show CDR1 as GTSNPN and CDR2 as SVGIG (reference sequence). The CDR3 sequence is CAWSPGQGHNEQFF. In DNA form, the CDR3 reads TGTGCCTGGAGCCCGGGACAGGGCCACAATGAGCAGTTCTTC. Drawing the rest from reference TRBV30 and TRBJ2-1, the complete variable domain is SQTIHQWPATLVQPVGSPLSLECTVEGTSNPNLYWYRQAAGRGLQLLFYSVGIGQISSEVPQNLSASRPQDRQFILSSKKLLLSDSGFYLCAWSPGQGHNEQFFGPGTRLTVL.

The chain's CDR3 is CASSFYRGPTYKQFF. In nucleotides, the CDR3 is TGTGCCAGCAGTTTTTACAGGGGTCCCACCTACAAGCAGTTCTTC. J is TRBJ2-1 and V is TRBV27; TRBD1 matches at 7 bases. Germline values: CDR1 MNHEY, CDR2 SMNVEV (reference sequence). With V trimmed by 3 bases and J by 11 bases, 13 bases remained unmatched. The CDR3 is 15 amino acids.